This TCR beta chain appears in the sequencing data of a study of beta chain features in type 1 diabetes. Study observations and caveats: There was a moderate but significant shortening of TCRB CDR3s in all four CD4+ subsets of Type 1 diabetes patients.

Expressed TCRB transcripts were sequenced because the entire RNA isolate underwent reverse transcription. Measured with immunoSEQ multiplex PCR; TCRdb has only the in-frame clones, and not every one. The profile shows roughly 250,000 clones, 20% of them singletons. A note on this clone: Antigen specificity is unknown.

By way of CD45RO/CCR7/CD25/CD127/CD95/CD27, the CD4+ regulatory, stem cell-like memory, central memory and naive cells were sorted. Trimming took 2 bases from V and 7 from J; bases not matched to a gene: 5. The CDR3 consists of 13 residues. Germline V gene lookup returns CDR1 SGDLS and CDR2 YYNGEE. The sequence derives from a woman aged 40 to 50 with type 1 diabetes. The source material was naive CD4+ T cells from blood. This chain joins TRBV9 and TRBJ1-2; TRBD1 matches 7 bases. The CDR3 DNA reads as TGTGCCAGCAGCGTTACAGGGGATGGTGGCTACACCTTC. Residues: CASSVTGDGGYTF.